These 7 T cell receptor beta chains came from one sample sequenced in a study of blood T cell repertoires in COVID-19. TCRdb's table, derived via immunoSEQ multiplex PCR, lists solely in-frame clones and lacks some. The data contain tens of thousands of clones, 70% to 90% of them singletons. Sample: peripheral blood. These receptors were collected from a human donor in a cohort sampled during active COVID-19.

V usage is TRBV10-3 and J usage is TRBJ1-1; tentatively, D is TRBD1 (6 bases). Between the trimmed V and J ends, which lost 6 bases and 0 bases, there was a span of 11 bases. Looked up from germline, CDR1 is ENHRY and CDR2 is SYGVKD. The CDR3 contains 14 residues. CDR3 DNA sequence: TGTGCCATCAGAACAGGGACGGTGAACACTGAAGCTTTCTTT. Amino acids: CAIRTGTVNTEAFF.

The rearrangement uses TRBV7-9 and TRBJ2-5, with 8 positions matching TRBD1. This CDR3 spans 15 amino acids. Germline V lookup: CDR1 SEHNR, CDR2 FQNEAQ (reference sequence). Trimming removed 0 bases from V and 5 bases from J; junction bases left unmatched: 5. Here the CDR3 reads CASSLAGRGLETQYF. The CDR3 coding sequence is TGTGCCAGCAGCTTAGCCGGCAGGGGGCTTGAGACCCAGTACTTC.

The V gene is TRBV10-3, the J gene TRBJ2-5, with 9 bases fitting TRBD2. The CDR3 covers 16 residues. CDR1 is ENHRY and CDR2 is SYGVKD in the germline V gene. V lost 7 bases and J lost 8; bases outside the gene matches: 17. The CDR3 DNA sequence: TGTGCCATCAAGGGGGCTAGCGGGGACTTGGCGGGTACCCAGTACTTC. Protein product: CAIKGASGDLAGTQYF.

This clone has just a few counts. The CDR3: CASSATYEQYF. The CDR3 bases are TGTGCCAGCAGCGCGACCTACGAGCAGTACTTC. The rearrangement links TRBV3-1 (or the pseudogene TRBV3-2) to TRBJ2-7; unclear D gene. In germline, CDR1 is LGHDT, CDR2 YNNKEL (reference sequence). The CDR3 is 11 amino acids. V was clipped by 5 bases and J by 2 bases, with 4 bases between them.

V and J are TRBV5-1 and TRBJ1-2; 7 nucleotides agree with TRBD1. V dropped 4 bases and J dropped 4; count of bases not matched to a gene: 7. The length of the CDR3 is 14 residues. Germline V gives CDR1 SGHRS, CDR2 YFSETQ. CDR3 in amino acids: CASSPLTGAYGYTF. The CDR3 nucleotides are TGCGCCAGCAGCCCCCTTACAGGGGCCTATGGCTACACCTTC. The whole variable domain, filled in from reference TRBV5-1 and TRBJ1-2, reads KAGVTQTPRYLIKTRGQQVTLSCSPISGHRSVSWYQQTPGQGLQFLFEYFSETQRNKGNFPGRFSGRQFSNSRSEMNVSTLELGDSALYLCASSPLTGAYGYTFGSGTRLTVV.

This clone was observed a handful of times. CDR3 DNA: TGTGCCAGCAGCCACCTGACAGGGAGGTACCCCGAGCAGTACTTC. This sequence encodes CASSHLTGRYPEQYF. The chain has TRBV11-2 and TRBJ2-7; a possible D gene is TRBD1 (7 bases). Trimming removed 5 bases from V and 6 bases from J, with 20 bases in between. The CDR3 sequence is 15 residues long. Germline-derived CDR1 and CDR2 are SGHAT and FQNNGV.

The chain uses TRBV7-3 and TRBJ1-3; 7 bases line up with TRBD1. The CDR3 is 16 amino acids. After removal of 5 bases from V and 0 bases from J, the junction contained 7 bases not matched to a gene. The germline CDR1 and CDR2 sequences are SGHTA and FQGTGA. For the CDR3, the DNA is TGTGCCAGCAGCCAAGGGGGCCCCGGCTCTGGAAACACCATATATTTT. Its protein is CASSQGGPGSGNTIYF.